The 3 T cell receptor beta chains below come from one sample, sequenced in a study of blood T cells in healthy people across ages. Next came a second PCR, run for about 7 to 12 cycles, which used a sample-barcoded 5' primer along with a J-beta primer mix. MiXCR, applied by TCRdb to the 5' RACE reads, yields one record per CDR3 protein. The sample lists 630,000 or so distinct CDR3 sequences, approximately 29% occurring once. The sequenced material came from blood. The source of these receptors is a woman of 80 years or more in good health.

Concerning this clonotype itself: A single base separates this from a much larger clone, so it may be a read error. The rearrangement uses TRBV20-1 and TRBJ2-3, with a tentative D call TRBD2 (6 bases). Trimming pared 3 bases from V and 4 bases from J, leaving 11 bases between. CDR3 size: 13 residues. CDR1 is DFQATT, CDR2 SNEGSKA, per germline (reference sequence). The CDR3 loop reads CSASGPSADTQYF. In nucleotides, the CDR3 is TGCAGTGCTAGCGGACCTAGCGCAGATACGCAGTATTTT.

J is TRBJ2-3 and V is TRBV29-1; TRBD2 is a possible D gene (6 bases). Germline CDR1 is SQVTM and CDR2 is ANQGSEA. This CDR3 comprises 13 residues. V was trimmed by 4 bases and J by 6 bases, leaving 14 bases between them. The CDR3 DNA is TGCAGCGTTGCGACGGGAGTCGGTGATACGCAGTATTTT. It specifies CSVATGVGDTQYF.

The genes are TRBV5-5 and TRBJ1-1; D is possibly TRBD1 (5 bases). Per the germline V gene, CDR1 is SGHKS and CDR2 is YYEKEE (reference sequence). This CDR3 region has 17 residues. Trimming took off 1 base at V and 3 bases at J, with 19 bases between the two ends. In nucleotides, the CDR3 is TGTGCCAGCAGCTTGTTTGTCCGCACGTCAGGGCACACTGAAGCTTTCTTT. It yields the protein CASSLFVRTSGHTEAFF. The full variable domain, rest sourced from reference TRBV5-5 and TRBJ1-1, is DAGVTQSPTHLIKTRGQQVTLRCSPISGHKSVSWYQQVLGQGPQFIFQYYEKEERGRGNFPDRFSARQFPNYSSELNVNALLLGDSALYLCASSLFVRTSGHTEAFFGQGTRLTVV.